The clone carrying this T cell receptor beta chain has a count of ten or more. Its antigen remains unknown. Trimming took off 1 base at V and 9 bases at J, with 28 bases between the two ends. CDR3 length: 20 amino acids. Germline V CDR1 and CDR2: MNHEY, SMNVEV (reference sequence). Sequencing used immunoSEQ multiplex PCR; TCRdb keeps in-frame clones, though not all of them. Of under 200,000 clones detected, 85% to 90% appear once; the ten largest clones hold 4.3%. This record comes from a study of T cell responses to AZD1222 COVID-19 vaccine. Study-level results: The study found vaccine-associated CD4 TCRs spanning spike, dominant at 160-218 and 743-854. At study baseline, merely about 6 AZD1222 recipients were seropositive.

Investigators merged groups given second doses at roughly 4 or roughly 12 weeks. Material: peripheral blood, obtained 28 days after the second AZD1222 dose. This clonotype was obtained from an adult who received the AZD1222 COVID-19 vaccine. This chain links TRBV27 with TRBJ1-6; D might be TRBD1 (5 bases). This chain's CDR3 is CASSLYPPAGGGSLSSPLHF. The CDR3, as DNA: TGTGCCAGCAGTTTATACCCCCCGGCCGGCGGGGGTTCCCTGAGTTCACCCCTCCACTTT.